The clone carrying this TCR beta chain was detected many times. The V end was cut by 6 bases, the J end by 3 bases, with 12 bases between. Germline loops: CDR1 MNHEY, CDR2 SMNVEV (reference sequence). The CDR3 has 13 amino acids. TCRdb analysed the RT-PCR reads with MiXCR anew, one entry per CDR3 protein. Here the sample spans around 700,000 distinct CDR3 sequences, approximately 15% being singletons. The specimen sequenced was memory CD4+ T cells from blood. The receptor's source is a female donor in good health, serving as a healthy control. The chain joins TRBV27 to TRBJ2-7; unclear D gene. CDR3 amino acids: CASRSTSGYEQYF. The CDR3 DNA follows: TGTGCCAGCAGGTCGACATCGGGCTACGAGCAGTACTTC.